This T cell receptor beta chain originates from a study of T cell responses to AZD1222 COVID-19 vaccine. Study information: Analysis merged second doses at about 4 or about 12 weeks. Study results and limitations: At 160-218 and 743-854, vaccine-associated CD4 TCRs were dominant, and they spanned spike. Baseline testing showed seropositivity in only a handful of AZD1222 recipients. Spike-specific TCR depth and breadth grew after two AZD1222 doses.

This clone has only a few counts. Its specificity is not known. CDR3 size: 13 residues. Germline values: CDR1 SGHVS, CDR2 FQNEAQ. Trimming shortened V by 5 bases and J by 5 bases, and 13 bases separated the two germline ends. This table comes from immunoSEQ multiplex PCR, and its TCRdb copy is limited to in-frame clones, with some not included. The data contain 120,000 or so clones, about nine tenths of them singletons. The TCR was taken from an adult in good health. The specimen was peripheral blood, collected on day 0 of AZD1222 vaccination. This sequence joins TRBV7-8 and TRBJ2-7, with D uncertain. The CDR3 nucleotides are TGTGCCAGCAGCCCCCCGAAAATCGACGAGCAGTACTTC. Its protein is CASSPPKIDEQYF.